This T cell receptor (beta chain) was captured in a study of T cell responses to AZD1222 COVID-19 vaccine. Using immunoSEQ multiplex PCR, the repertoire was profiled, and TCRdb retains in-frame clones only, with some absent. The sample yields approximately 84,000 clones, more than 80% seen once. This receptor was identified in an adult who received the AZD1222 COVID-19 vaccine. The material sequenced was peripheral blood, taken 28 days after the second AZD1222 dose.

DNA for the CDR3: TGCGCCAGCGCCGGACAGGGGGTTTGGTCCCTCCACTTT. Amino acids: CASAGQGVWSLHF. The chain has TRBV10-2 and TRBJ1-6, with 10 bases matching TRBD1. V lost 8 bases, J lost 14 bases, and 9 bases stayed unmatched. Germline CDR1 is WSHSY and CDR2 is SAAADI. The CDR3 contains 13 residues.